This entry features one T cell receptor (beta chain) sequence. The data derive from a study of blood T cell repertoires in COVID-19. Original processing notes: Cell counts per sample came from amplifying reference gene primers. Assay: immunoSEQ multiplex PCR; the TCRdb copy retains only in-frame clones and omits some. V, J and clone size derive from that table, while D and trimming were established from the DNA sequence. The sample records about 190,000 clones, under 85% being singletons. CDR3 length: 18 residues. Germline CDR1 SGHVS, CDR2 FQNEAQ. The trim removed 1 base at V and 7 bases at J, leaving 9 bases unmatched.

The sequenced material came from peripheral blood. This receptor was identified in a man between 60 and 75 years old with active or convalescent COVID-19. V and J are TRBV7-8 and TRBJ2-1, with 14 bases identical to TRBD2. The CDR3 loop is CASSLGGGLAGVGNEQFF. Written as DNA, the CDR3 is TGTGCCAGCAGCTTAGGAGGGGGACTAGCGGGAGTGGGAAATGAGCAGTTCTTC.